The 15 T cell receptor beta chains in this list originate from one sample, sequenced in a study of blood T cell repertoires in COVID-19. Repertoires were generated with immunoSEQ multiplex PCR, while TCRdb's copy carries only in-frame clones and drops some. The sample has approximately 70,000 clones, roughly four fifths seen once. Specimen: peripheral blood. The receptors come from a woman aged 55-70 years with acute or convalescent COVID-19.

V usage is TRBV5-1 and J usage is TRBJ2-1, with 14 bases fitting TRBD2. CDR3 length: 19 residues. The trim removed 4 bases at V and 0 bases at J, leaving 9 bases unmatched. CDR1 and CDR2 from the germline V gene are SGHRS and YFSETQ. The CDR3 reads CASSQPRTSGGSSYNEQFF. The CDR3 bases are TGCGCCAGCAGCCAACCAAGGACTAGCGGGGGGAGCTCCTACAATGAGCAGTTCTTC.

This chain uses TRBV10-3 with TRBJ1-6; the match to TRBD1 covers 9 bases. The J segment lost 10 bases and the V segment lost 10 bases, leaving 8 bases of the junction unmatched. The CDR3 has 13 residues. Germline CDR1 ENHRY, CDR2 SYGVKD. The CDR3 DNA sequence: TGTGCCACTATGACAGGGGGTGGATCACCCCTCCACTTT. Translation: CATMTGGGSPLHF.

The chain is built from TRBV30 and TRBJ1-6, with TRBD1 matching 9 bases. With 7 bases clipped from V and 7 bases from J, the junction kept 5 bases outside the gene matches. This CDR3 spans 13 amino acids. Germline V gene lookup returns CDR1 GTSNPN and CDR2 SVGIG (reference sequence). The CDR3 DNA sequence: TGTGCCTTGAGGACAGGGGCGAATTCACCCCTCCACTTT. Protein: CALRTGANSPLHF.

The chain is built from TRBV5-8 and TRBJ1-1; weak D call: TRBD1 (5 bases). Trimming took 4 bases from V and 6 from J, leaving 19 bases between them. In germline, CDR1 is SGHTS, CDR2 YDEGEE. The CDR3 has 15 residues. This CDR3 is CASSLDDSLYAEAFF. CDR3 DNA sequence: TGTGCCAGCAGCCTAGATGACAGCCTCTACGCTGAAGCTTTCTTT.

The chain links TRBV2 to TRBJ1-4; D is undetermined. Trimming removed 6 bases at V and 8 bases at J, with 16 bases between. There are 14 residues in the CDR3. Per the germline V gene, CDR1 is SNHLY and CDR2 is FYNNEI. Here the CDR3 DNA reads TGTGCCAGCAGAGTGGACTTCACGTACGAAAAACTGTTTTTT. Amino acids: CASRVDFTYEKLFF.

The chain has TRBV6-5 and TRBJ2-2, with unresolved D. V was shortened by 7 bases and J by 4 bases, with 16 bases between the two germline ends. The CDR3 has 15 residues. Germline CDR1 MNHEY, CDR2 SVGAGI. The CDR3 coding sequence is TGTGCCAGCACTAGACTGCTTTACCGCACCGGGGAGCTGTTTTTT. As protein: CASTRLLYRTGELFF.

Here the CDR3 DNA reads TGTGCCAGCAGTTACTCGAAGGGGCGAAGTTCACCCCTCCACTTT. It yields the protein CASSYSKGRSSPLHF. The chain is built from TRBV6-5 and TRBJ1-6, with D perhaps TRBD1 (5 bases). The CDR3 has 15 residues. The V gene's germline CDR1 is MNHEY and CDR2 SVGAGI. V gave up 0 bases and J gave up 9 bases, with 12 bases separating them.

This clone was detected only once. CDR3 DNA: TGTGCCAGCAGCGTCGGGACAGGGGGAAACATTCAGTACTTC. This gives the protein CASSVGTGGNIQYF. The chain has TRBV9 and TRBJ2-4, with 11 bases matching TRBD1. This CDR3 has 14 amino acids. The V gene's germline CDR1 is SGDLS and CDR2 YYNGEE. Germline trimming cut 2 bases from V and 6 bases from J; bases unmatched to any gene: 1.

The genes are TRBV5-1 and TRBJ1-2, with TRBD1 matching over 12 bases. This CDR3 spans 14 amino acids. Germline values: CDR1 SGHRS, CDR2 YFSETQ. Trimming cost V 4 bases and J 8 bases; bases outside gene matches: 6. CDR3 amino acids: CASSVSGTGGGYTF. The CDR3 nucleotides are TGCGCCAGCAGCGTCTCCGGGACAGGGGGCGGCTACACCTTC.

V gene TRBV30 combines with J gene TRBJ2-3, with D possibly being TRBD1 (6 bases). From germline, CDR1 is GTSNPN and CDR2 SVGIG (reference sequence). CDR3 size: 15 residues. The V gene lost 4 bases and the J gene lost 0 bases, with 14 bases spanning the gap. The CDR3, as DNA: TGTGCCTGGACCCTAGGGGGATCTAGCACAGATACGCAGTATTTT. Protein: CAWTLGGSSTDTQYF.

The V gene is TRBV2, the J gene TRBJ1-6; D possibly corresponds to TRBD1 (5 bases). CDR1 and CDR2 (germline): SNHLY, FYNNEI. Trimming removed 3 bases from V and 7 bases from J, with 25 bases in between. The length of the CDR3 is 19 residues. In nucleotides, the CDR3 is TGTGCCAGCAGTGACGGCTGGGGGACTCTCTCCAAAGGGAATTCACCCCTCCACTTT. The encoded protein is CASSDGWGTLSKGNSPLHF. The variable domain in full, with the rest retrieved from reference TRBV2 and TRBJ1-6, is EPEVTQTPSHQVTQMGQEVILRCVPISNHLYFYWYRQILGQKVEFLVSFYNNEISEKSEIFDDQFSVERPDGSNFTLKIRSTKLEDSAMYFCASSDGWGTLSKGNSPLHFGNGTRLTVT.

CDR3 loop: CASSSRVSTGELFF. The CDR3 nucleotides are TGTGCCAGCAGCTCCAGGGTATCCACCGGGGAGCTGTTTTTT. This chain uses TRBV7-9 with TRBJ2-2, with a possible D match to TRBD1 (5 bases). CDR3 length equals 14 residues. Looked up from germline, CDR1 is SEHNR and CDR2 is FQNEAQ (reference sequence). V lost 4 bases and J 4 bases, leaving 10 bases between the germline ends. The full variable domain, with the rest looked up from reference TRBV7-9 and TRBJ2-2, is DTGVSQNPRHKITKRGQNVTFRCDPISEHNRLYWYRQTLGQGPEFLTYFQNEAQLEKSRLLSDRFSAERPKGSFSTLEIQRTEQGDSAMYLCASSSRVSTGELFFGEGSRLTVL.

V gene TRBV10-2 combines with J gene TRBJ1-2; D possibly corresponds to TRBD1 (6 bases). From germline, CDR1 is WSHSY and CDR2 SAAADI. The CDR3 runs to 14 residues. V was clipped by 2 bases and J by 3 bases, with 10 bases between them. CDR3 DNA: TGCGCCAGCAGTGAGAGCAGGGGCCACTATGGCTACACCTTC. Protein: CASSESRGHYGYTF.

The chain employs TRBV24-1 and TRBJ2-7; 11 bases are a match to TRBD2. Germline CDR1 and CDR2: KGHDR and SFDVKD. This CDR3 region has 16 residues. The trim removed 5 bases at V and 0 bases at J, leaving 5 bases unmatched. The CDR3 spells CATSATSGGPSYEQYF. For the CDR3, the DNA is TGTGCCACCAGTGCTACTAGCGGGGGACCCTCCTACGAGCAGTACTTC.

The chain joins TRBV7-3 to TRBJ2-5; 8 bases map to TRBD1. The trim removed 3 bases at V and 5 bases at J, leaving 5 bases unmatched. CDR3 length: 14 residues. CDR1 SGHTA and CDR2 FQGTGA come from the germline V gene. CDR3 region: CASSFGQGGETQYF. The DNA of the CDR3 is TGTGCCAGCAGCTTCGGACAGGGTGGGGAGACCCAGTACTTC.